Below, 18 T cell receptor beta chains from the same sample are listed, as sequenced in a study of blood T cell repertoires in COVID-19. The method was immunoSEQ multiplex PCR; TCRdb's version includes in-frame clones alone and lacks a portion of them. The table includes hundreds of thousands of clones, about 93% detected once. The material sequenced was peripheral blood. These receptors were taken from a man in his sixties with COVID-19, enrolled during active disease.

The table lists this clone with a few counts. The V and J genes are TRBV11-2 and TRBJ1-4; D is unclear. The CDR3 runs 16 residues. Germline CDR1 SGHAT, CDR2 FQNNGV. V lost 0 bases to trimming and J lost 0 bases, with 8 bases between them. DNA of the CDR3: TGTGCCAGCAGCTTAGACAGTCCTGCAACTAATGAAAAACTGTTTTTT. Its protein product is CASSLDSPATNEKLFF.

This chain links TRBV7-9 with TRBJ2-7; D is ambiguous. V shed 4 bases and J shed 4 bases, with 11 bases lying between them. Germline V lookup: CDR1 SEHNR, CDR2 FQNEAQ (reference sequence). The CDR3 consists of 13 residues. Here the CDR3 DNA reads TGTGCCAGCAGCTCCCTTATATCGTACGAGCAGTACTTC. Encoded protein: CASSSLISYEQYF.

V and J are TRBV19 and TRBJ1-4; no definite D call. This CDR3 has 12 amino acids. V was trimmed by 4 bases and J by 5 bases, leaving 5 bases between them. Per the germline V gene, CDR1 is LNHDA and CDR2 is SQIVND (reference sequence). Here the CDR3 reads CASSRANEKLFF. CDR3 sequence (DNA): TGTGCCAGTAGTAGGGCCAATGAAAAACTGTTTTTT.

The chain combines TRBV3-1 (or the pseudogene TRBV3-2) with TRBJ2-1; 7 nucleotides match TRBD2. CDR3 length equals 13 residues. V lost 4 bases to trimming and J lost 9 bases; unmatched junction nucleotides: 6. Germline V gene data show CDR1 as LGHDT and CDR2 as YNNKEL (reference sequence). The CDR3 bases are TGTGCCAGCAGCCCTGGACTAGTCGGTGAGCAGTTCTTC. It translates to CASSPGLVGEQFF.

The chain employs TRBV30 and TRBJ1-4; a possible D gene is TRBD1 (6 bases). V lost 4 bases and J lost 8, with 14 bases in between. The CDR3 has 13 amino acids. The germline gives CDR1 GTSNPN, CDR2 SVGIG (reference sequence). The CDR3 sequence is CAWTPGGGEKLFF. CDR3 nucleotides: TGTGCCTGGACCCCTGGGGGGGGCGAAAAACTGTTTTTT.

For the CDR3, the DNA is TGTGCCACCAGTGATTTGGGGGCTGGTCAGCCCCAGCATTTT. Amino acids: CATSDLGAGQPQHF. This chain uses TRBV24-1 with TRBJ1-5, with a weak D call TRBD1 (5 bases). Germline V gene data show CDR1 as KGHDR and CDR2 as SFDVKD. The CDR3 totals 14 residues. Trimming removed 0 bases at V and 6 bases at J, with 8 bases between.

This clone was seen only a few times. The chain combines TRBV7-8 with TRBJ2-5; D not certain. Between the trimmed V and J ends, which lost 1 base and 5 bases, there was a span of 11 bases. The CDR3 is made up of 14 amino acids. Germline CDR1 and CDR2: SGHVS and FQNEAQ. The CDR3 sequence is CASSLGGLRETQYF. The CDR3 DNA reads as TGTGCCAGCAGCTTAGGTGGGCTCCGGGAGACCCAGTACTTC.

The rearrangement links TRBV11-2 to TRBJ1-2; D is ambiguous. Germline V CDR1 and CDR2: SGHAT, FQNNGV. The V gene lost 0 bases and the J gene lost 7 bases, with 9 bases spanning the gap. The CDR3 has 13 amino acids. CDR3 loop: CASSLDPYGGYTF. The CDR3 nucleotides are TGTGCCAGCAGCTTAGATCCCTACGGTGGCTACACCTTC.

This chain uses TRBV11-2 with TRBJ2-7, with 7 bases aligning to TRBD2. V gave up 0 bases and J gave up 4 bases; unmatched junction bases: 15. Germline-derived CDR1 and CDR2 are SGHAT and FQNNGV. The length of the CDR3 is 18 residues. CDR3 in DNA: TGTGCCAGCAGCTTAGATCTGGCCTCTTCGACTAGCACTTACGAGCAGTACTTC. The encoded protein is CASSLDLASSTSTYEQYF.

The CDR3 bases are TGTGCCAGCGACACCGGCCCCAATCAGCCCCAGCATTTT. Translated: CASDTGPNQPQHF. The chain joins TRBV2 to TRBJ1-5; unclear D gene. The CDR3 consists of 13 residues. Germline lookup yields CDR1 SNHLY and CDR2 FYNNEI. Trimming pared 8 bases from V and 3 bases from J, leaving 11 bases between.

The rearrangement links TRBV6-2 or TRBV6-3 to TRBJ2-7, with a weak D call TRBD1 (6 bases). Trimming cost V 4 bases and J 4 bases, with 14 bases left between them. Germline V lookup: CDR1 MNHEY, CDR2 SVGEGT. The CDR3 runs 14 residues. CDR3 sequence reads: CASSLSLQGYEQYF. The CDR3 coding sequence is TGTGCCAGCAGTTTATCCCTACAGGGATACGAGCAGTACTTC.

V and J are TRBV5-6 and TRBJ1-6; D is perhaps TRBD1 (6 bases). The germline CDR1 and CDR2 sequences are SGHDT and YYEEEE. The CDR3 has 13 residues. V shed 5 bases and J shed 6 bases, with 9 bases lying between them. Here the CDR3 reads CASSSDSNSPLHF. Written as DNA, the CDR3 is TGTGCCAGCAGTTCGGACAGTAATTCACCCCTCCACTTT.

The chain combines TRBV15 with TRBJ1-2, with 12 positions matching TRBD1. The germline gives CDR1 LNHNV, CDR2 YYDKDF (reference sequence). This CDR3 is built from 17 residues. V lost 1 base and J lost 4; bases outside the gene matches: 7. CDR3 sequence reads: CATSRGGTGGPSYGYTF. In DNA form, the CDR3 reads TGTGCCACCAGCAGAGGAGGGACAGGGGGCCCCTCCTATGGCTACACCTTC.

The rearrangement uses TRBV7-3 and TRBJ2-5; TRBD2 aligns across 14 bases. The V segment lost 5 bases and the J segment 5 bases; nucleotides outside the gene matches: 4. The germline CDR1 and CDR2 sequences are SGHTA and FQGTGA. The CDR3 is 15 residues long. The CDR3 nucleotides read TGTGCCAGCAGCAGGGGACTAGCGGGGGTGGAGACCCAGTACTTC. Its protein is CASSRGLAGVETQYF.

The CDR3: CASSFSQGDEKLFF. DNA for the CDR3: TGCGCCAGCAGCTTTAGTCAGGGGGACGAAAAACTGTTTTTT. The V gene is TRBV5-1, the J gene TRBJ1-4; TRBD1 aligns across 7 bases. CDR1 is SGHRS, CDR2 YFSETQ, per germline. J was trimmed by 8 bases and V by 2 bases; bases with no gene match: 6. This CDR3 is built from 14 residues.

This chain connects TRBV19 to TRBJ2-7; 8 bases agree with TRBD2. Germline V gene lookup returns CDR1 LNHDA and CDR2 SQIVND (reference sequence). This CDR3 is 15 amino acids long. The junction had 14 bases not matched to a gene; V was cut back by 6 bases and J by 7 bases. Here the CDR3 reads CASSTPAGAAEEQYF. CDR3 nucleotides: TGTGCCAGTAGCACCCCAGCGGGAGCGGCGGAGGAGCAGTACTTC.

CDR3 bases: TGTGCCAGCAGCCTACTTCTAGCGGGAGCAGTCGGGGAGCTGTTTTTT. Translating gives CASSLLLAGAVGELFF. The genes are TRBV3-1 (or the pseudogene TRBV3-2) and TRBJ2-2, with 10 nucleotides matching TRBD2. Unmatched junction bases numbered 9, after V lost 4 bases and J lost 7 bases. The germline CDR1 and CDR2 sequences are LGHDT and YNNKEL (reference sequence). The CDR3 has 16 residues.

The chain joins TRBV6-5 to TRBJ2-1; D unclear. Germline CDR1 MNHEY, CDR2 SVGAGI. Trimming shortened V by 4 bases and J by 11 bases, and 12 bases separated the two germline ends. CDR3 length equals 12 residues. The CDR3 bases are TGTGCCAGCAGTTCCCCACCGAACAAGCAGTTCTTC. It translates to CASSSPPNKQFF.